The rows below give T cell receptor beta chains drawn from one sample of a study of T cell responses to AZD1222 COVID-19 vaccine. Sequencing was performed with immunoSEQ multiplex PCR; in TCRdb, only in-frame clones are kept and a portion is missing. The sample holds some 190,000 clones, 75% to 90% seen once. The source was peripheral blood, collected on day 0 of AZD1222 vaccination. The receptors come from an adult in good health. Both conserved end residues are part of each CDR3. Each record gives: clone size, V gene, D gene, J gene, CDR3 protein. The D gene is left open where the match is weak. Clone size is not always given. Where it is, it says once, few, many or a class for expanded clones.

abundance: -
v_gene: TRBV18
d_gene: TRBD2
j_gene: TRBJ2-2
CDR3aa: CASSYNGGTNTGELFF

abundance: -
v_gene: TRBV6-2/TRBV6-3
d_gene: -
j_gene: TRBJ1-5
CDR3aa: CASSYAGRYSNQPQHF

abundance: -
v_gene: TRBV11-2
d_gene: -
j_gene: TRBJ1-6
CDR3aa: CASSLGRGTTNPLHSPLHF

abundance: -
v_gene: TRBV5-1
d_gene: -
j_gene: TRBJ2-3
CDR3aa: CASSFDKSPQYF

abundance: -
v_gene: TRBV28
d_gene: -
j_gene: TRBJ1-2
CDR3aa: CASSPQVYGYTF

abundance: once
v_gene: TRBV3-1/TRBV3-2
d_gene: -
j_gene: TRBJ2-7
CDR3aa: CASSMFTKRTRSYEQYF

abundance: once
v_gene: TRBV5-1
d_gene: TRBD1
j_gene: TRBJ1-2
CDR3aa: CASRPSGQGPVSGGYTF

abundance: few
v_gene: TRBV7-9
d_gene: TRBD1
j_gene: TRBJ1-1
CDR3aa: CASALQGETEAFF

abundance: -
v_gene: TRBV6-8
d_gene: TRBD2
j_gene: TRBJ2-5
CDR3aa: CASSRLAGETQYF

abundance: -
v_gene: TRBV9
d_gene: -
j_gene: TRBJ2-1
CDR3aa: CASSLGRGNGQFF

abundance: -
v_gene: TRBV29-1
d_gene: -
j_gene: TRBJ1-1
CDR3aa: CSVARGGMFTEAFF

abundance: -
v_gene: TRBV4-1
d_gene: -
j_gene: TRBJ2-6
CDR3aa: CASAPGYSGANVLTF

abundance: -
v_gene: TRBV5-4
d_gene: TRBD2
j_gene: TRBJ2-3
CDR3aa: CASSPTGGKKGADTQYF

abundance: -
v_gene: TRBV27
d_gene: -
j_gene: TRBJ2-7
CDR3aa: CASSLRDRGGTYEQYF

abundance: -
v_gene: TRBV6-5
d_gene: -
j_gene: TRBJ1-6
CDR3aa: CASSIRETGSPLHF

abundance: -
v_gene: TRBV20-1
d_gene: -
j_gene: TRBJ1-1
CDR3aa: CSARLGVEAFF

abundance: -
v_gene: TRBV11-2
d_gene: TRBD2
j_gene: TRBJ2-1
CDR3aa: CASSQGLAGGPVGEQFF

abundance: -
v_gene: TRBV5-1
d_gene: -
j_gene: TRBJ2-3
CDR3aa: CASSLAEGGSTDTQYF

abundance: -
v_gene: TRBV19
d_gene: -
j_gene: TRBJ1-1
CDR3aa: CASSIVGRRSTEAFF

abundance: -
v_gene: TRBV5-1
d_gene: -
j_gene: TRBJ1-6
CDR3aa: CASSLEGPTLAVALHF

abundance: -
v_gene: TRBV27
d_gene: -
j_gene: TRBJ2-5
CDR3aa: CASSVRGDPQETQYF

abundance: -
v_gene: TRBV6-2/TRBV6-3
d_gene: -
j_gene: TRBJ1-5
CDR3aa: CASSYDLRGGQPQHF

abundance: -
v_gene: TRBV5-6
d_gene: -
j_gene: TRBJ1-2
CDR3aa: CASSLGGNYGYTF

abundance: -
v_gene: TRBV25-1
d_gene: -
j_gene: TRBJ1-5
CDR3aa: CASSGQGNQPQHF

abundance: few
v_gene: TRBV6-1
d_gene: TRBD2
j_gene: TRBJ2-1
CDR3aa: CASSEVLRGLASNEQFF

abundance: -
v_gene: TRBV15
d_gene: TRBD1
j_gene: TRBJ1-3
CDR3aa: CATSRDWTGARGADNRNTIYF

abundance: -
v_gene: TRBV7-2
d_gene: TRBD2
j_gene: TRBJ2-3
CDR3aa: CASSPRLAGGRERGDTQYF

abundance: -
v_gene: TRBV2
d_gene: -
j_gene: TRBJ1-5
CDR3aa: CAGRGPAGAFQPQHF

abundance: -
v_gene: TRBV6-5
d_gene: -
j_gene: TRBJ1-5
CDR3aa: CASSNQPQHF

abundance: -
v_gene: TRBV7-6
d_gene: TRBD1
j_gene: TRBJ2-2
CDR3aa: CASSPNPDRGYTGELFF

abundance: -
v_gene: TRBV2
d_gene: TRBD1
j_gene: TRBJ1-3
CDR3aa: CASWDRASVTIYF

abundance: -
v_gene: TRBV6-5
d_gene: -
j_gene: TRBJ1-6
CDR3aa: CASSWGNRNNSPLHF

abundance: -
v_gene: TRBV7-8
d_gene: -
j_gene: TRBJ2-3
CDR3aa: CASSLEQGRVRTDTQYF

abundance: -
v_gene: TRBV4-2
d_gene: TRBD1
j_gene: TRBJ1-4
CDR3aa: CASGPGTGYEKLFF

abundance: -
v_gene: TRBV3-1/TRBV3-2
d_gene: -
j_gene: TRBJ1-1
CDR3aa: CASRYRANTEAFF

abundance: -
v_gene: TRBV5-6
d_gene: TRBD1
j_gene: TRBJ2-4
CDR3aa: CASSPPGQGAAKNIQYF

abundance: -
v_gene: TRBV9
d_gene: -
j_gene: TRBJ1-1
CDR3aa: CASTPTDWNTEAFF

abundance: many
v_gene: TRBV11-3
d_gene: -
j_gene: TRBJ2-1
CDR3aa: CASSLEHNNEQFF

abundance: -
v_gene: TRBV6-5
d_gene: TRBD1
j_gene: TRBJ1-2
CDR3aa: CASSWTGADYGYTF

abundance: -
v_gene: TRBV19
d_gene: -
j_gene: TRBJ2-1
CDR3aa: CASSIAGGQESYNEQFF

abundance: once
v_gene: TRBV11-3
d_gene: -
j_gene: TRBJ2-7
CDR3aa: CASSFGVSYEQYF

abundance: -
v_gene: TRBV18
d_gene: TRBD2
j_gene: TRBJ2-1
CDR3aa: CASSPLASGGTRNEQFF

abundance: -
v_gene: TRBV27
d_gene: -
j_gene: TRBJ2-1
CDR3aa: CASSLLSAGGNEQFF

abundance: once
v_gene: TRBV10-3
d_gene: -
j_gene: TRBJ2-3
CDR3aa: CAISEWKGDTQYF

abundance: -
v_gene: TRBV12-3/TRBV12-4
d_gene: -
j_gene: TRBJ1-2
CDR3aa: CASSFSRGYTF

abundance: -
v_gene: TRBV6-1
d_gene: -
j_gene: TRBJ1-1
CDR3aa: CASSEPDGNTEAFF

abundance: -
v_gene: TRBV4-3
d_gene: -
j_gene: TRBJ2-3
CDR3aa: CASSQAATDTQYF

abundance: -
v_gene: TRBV28
d_gene: -
j_gene: TRBJ1-1
CDR3aa: CASSPADSLNTEAFF

abundance: -
v_gene: TRBV5-6
d_gene: TRBD1
j_gene: TRBJ1-2
CDR3aa: CASSLPRTGAQYGYTF

abundance: -
v_gene: TRBV12-3/TRBV12-4
d_gene: -
j_gene: TRBJ1-5
CDR3aa: CASSLGGAQHF

abundance: once
v_gene: TRBV7-9
d_gene: -
j_gene: TRBJ1-5
CDR3aa: CASSFSSNQPQHF

abundance: -
v_gene: TRBV2
d_gene: -
j_gene: TRBJ2-7
CDR3aa: CASAKEQQNYEQYF

abundance: -
v_gene: TRBV11-2
d_gene: -
j_gene: TRBJ2-1
CDR3aa: CASSPSLNEQFF

abundance: -
v_gene: TRBV14
d_gene: -
j_gene: TRBJ2-1
CDR3aa: CASSQGSWGNEQFF